One sample yielded the 19 T cell receptor beta chains listed below, sequenced in a study of shared clonotypes between healthy human individuals. Profiling relied on immunoSEQ multiplex PCR, and the TCRdb table lists in-frame clones only, not all of them. The sample lists over a million clones; 75% to 80% were seen once. Sequencing was performed on memory CD4+ T cells from PBMCs. The subset denotes: CD45RA-negative fraction. The receptors were sampled from a man aged 18 to 29 in good health. Some clones in this sample may be carry-over from other donors' samples.

The gene calls are TRBV28 and TRBJ2-7; 9 bases match TRBD1. J gave up 6 bases and V 6 bases, and 9 bases lay outside the gene matches. The germline V gene has CDR1 MDHEN and CDR2 SYDVKM. The length of the CDR3 is 14 residues. In nucleotides, the CDR3 is TGTGCCAGCAGCCCGAGGACAGGGGTAGGCGAGCAGTACTTC. It yields the protein CASSPRTGVGEQYF.

The V and J genes are TRBV29-1 and TRBJ1-1, with a possible D match to TRBD1 (5 bases). The CDR3 extends over 13 amino acids. V lost 7 bases to trimming and J lost 1 base, with 13 bases between them. Germline V lookup: CDR1 SQVTM, CDR2 ANQGSEA. The CDR3 DNA sequence: TGCAGCGCCGGCGGGGCGAAGAACACTGAAGCTTTCTTT. Amino acids: CSAGGAKNTEAFF.

In DNA, the CDR3 is TGTGCCAGCAGCTCCCTAGGGGCCTATGGCTACACCTTC. This translates into CASSSLGAYGYTF. The chain has TRBV11-2 and TRBJ1-2; D perhaps matches TRBD1 (5 bases). The ends were cut back, 4 bases at V and 4 bases at J, with 10 bases in the middle. Per germline, CDR1 SGHAT and CDR2 FQNNGV. This CDR3 is 13 amino acids long.

The CDR3, as DNA: TGTGCCAGCGCTAATTCCGGGACAAGTAGCAATCAGCCCCAGCATTTT. Protein: CASANSGTSSNQPQHF. J is TRBJ1-5 and V is TRBV28, with TRBD1 as a possible D gene (6 bases). The CDR3 totals 16 residues. Germline assignment: CDR1 MDHEN and CDR2 SYDVKM. The ends were cut back, 8 bases at V and 0 bases at J, with 17 bases in the middle.

V and J are TRBV7-9 and TRBJ2-1; 9 nucleotides agree with TRBD2. This CDR3 comprises 14 residues. The V gene's germline CDR1 is SEHNR and CDR2 FQNEAQ (reference sequence). V lost 0 bases and J lost 9; bases outside the gene matches: 3. For the CDR3, the DNA is TGTGCCAGCAGCTTAGCAGCGGGAGGAGGTGAGCAGTTCTTC. This gives the protein CASSLAAGGGEQFF.

V usage is TRBV27 and J usage is TRBJ1-5; 9 bases fit TRBD1. Germline lookup yields CDR1 MNHEY and CDR2 SMNVEV (reference sequence). This CDR3 has 18 residues. The V and J ends lost 5 bases and 2 bases, in that order; junction bases with no gene match: 13. DNA of the CDR3: TGTGCCAGCAGTGCAGTCAAACAGGGGGCTAGGGGCAATCAGCCCCAGCATTTT. Translated, it gives CASSAVKQGARGNQPQHF.

This clone came up once. This chain joins TRBV15 and TRBJ1-5; D uncertain. CDR1 and CDR2 from the germline V gene are LNHNV and YYDKDF (reference sequence). Between the trimmed V and J ends, which lost 0 bases and 0 bases, there was a span of 6 bases. The CDR3 sequence is 15 residues long. CDR3 DNA sequence: TGTGCCACCAGCAGAGATCGACATAGCAATCAGCCCCAGCATTTT. It specifies CATSRDRHSNQPQHF.

The genes are TRBV30 and TRBJ1-1, with 7 bases lining up with TRBD1. Trimming took 1 base from V and 5 from J; bases not matched to a gene: 7. The CDR3 has 14 amino acids. Looked up from germline, CDR1 is GTSNPN and CDR2 is SVGIG (reference sequence). The CDR3 bases are TGTGCCTGGAGTGCTCGACAGGGAAATACTGAAGCTTTCTTT. Translation gives CAWSARQGNTEAFF.

The chain recombines TRBV28 with TRBJ2-7; 7 positions agree with TRBD1. The CDR3 has 13 amino acids. Per germline, CDR1 MDHEN and CDR2 SYDVKM. V shed 8 bases, J shed 1 base, and the junction held 5 bases outside the gene matches. The CDR3 sequence is CASHRGPSYEQYF. CDR3 DNA sequence: TGTGCCAGCCACAGGGGCCCTTCCTACGAGCAGTACTTC.

The chain uses TRBV28 and TRBJ1-1; D gene ambiguous. From germline, CDR1 is MDHEN and CDR2 SYDVKM. This CDR3 has 12 amino acids. Trimming left V 7 bases short and J 0 bases short, with 6 bases between. For the CDR3, the DNA is TGTGCCAGCACAACCATGAACACTGAAGCTTTCTTT. Amino acids: CASTTMNTEAFF.

The V and J genes are TRBV4-3 and TRBJ2-2; no clear D gene. With 0 bases removed from V and 5 bases from J, the gap between germline ends came to 7 bases. The CDR3 is 14 residues long. Germline lookup yields CDR1 LGHNA and CDR2 YSLEER. CDR3 amino acids: CASSQDGGTGELFF. DNA for the CDR3: TGCGCCAGCAGCCAAGATGGTGGGACCGGGGAGCTGTTTTTT.

The rearrangement joins TRBV10-3 to TRBJ1-3; D is possibly TRBD1 (5 bases). This CDR3 comprises 14 residues. V lost 6 bases, J lost 0 bases, and 9 bases lay in between. Germline loops: CDR1 ENHRY, CDR2 SYGVKD. CDR3: CAIRPQASGNTIYF. CDR3 sequence (DNA): TGTGCCATCAGGCCACAGGCCTCTGGAAACACCATATATTTT.

The CDR3 loop reads CASSLEGNSNEKLFF. The CDR3 coding sequence is TGTGCCAGCAGCTTGGAGGGGAATAGTAATGAAAAACTGTTTTTT. V gene TRBV11-2 combines with J gene TRBJ1-4; TRBD1 is a possible D gene (5 bases). CDR1 SGHAT and CDR2 FQNNGV come from the germline V gene. Trimming took 3 bases from V and 4 from J, leaving 12 bases between them. The CDR3 has 15 amino acids.

CDR3 in DNA: TGTGCCAGTCTCAGGGACAGCGGCGGCACAGATACGCAGTATTTT. Translating it yields CASLRDSGGTDTQYF. The genes are TRBV6-6 and TRBJ2-3, with TRBD1 identical over 7 bases. Germline values: CDR1 MNHNY, CDR2 SVGAGI (reference sequence). CDR3 length: 15 residues. With 9 bases clipped from V and 1 base from J, the junction kept 10 bases outside the gene matches.

The chain carries TRBV29-1 and TRBJ1-1; D gene uncertain. V lost 3 bases and J lost 2, with 10 bases in between. This CDR3 is built from 13 residues. CDR1 SQVTM and CDR2 ANQGSEA come from the germline V gene. For the CDR3, the DNA is TGCAGCGTTGAGGCGAGGGATAACACTGAAGCTTTCTTT. Translating gives CSVEARDNTEAFF.

This clone was recorded only once. The chain carries TRBV15 and TRBJ2-6, with TRBD2 as a possible D gene (6 bases). The CDR3 has 16 amino acids. The V gene's germline CDR1 is LNHNV and CDR2 YYDKDF (reference sequence). V dropped 3 bases and J dropped 0 bases, with 9 bases sitting between them. CDR3 protein: CATSRGGYSGANVLTF. CDR3 bases: TGTGCCACCAGCAGGGGGGGTTACTCTGGGGCCAACGTCCTGACTTTC.

V gene TRBV15 combines with J gene TRBJ1-1; 7 bases fit TRBD1. Germline CDR1 reads LNHNV; CDR2 reads YYDKDF (reference sequence). V lost 3 bases, J lost 5 bases, and 6 bases stayed unmatched. CDR3 length equals 14 residues. The CDR3 DNA reads as TGTGCCACCAGCAGGACAGGGAGGCGGACTGAAGCTTTCTTT. Translation gives CATSRTGRRTEAFF.

The genes are TRBV18 and TRBJ1-3, with D possibly matching TRBD1 (6 bases). The V and J ends lost 2 bases and 11 bases respectively, with 10 bases between them. This CDR3 spans 12 amino acids. Germline V gene data show CDR1 as KGHSH and CDR2 as LQKENI. The CDR3 loop reads CASSPWGAPIYF. The DNA for the CDR3 is TGTGCCAGCTCACCATGGGGGGCCCCCATATATTTT.

The chain combines TRBV14 with TRBJ2-7; possibly TRBD2 for D (5 bases). The germline V gene encodes CDR1 SGHDN and CDR2 FVKESK. With 0 bases removed from V and 9 bases from J, the gap between germline ends came to 12 bases. The CDR3 contains 13 residues. Written as DNA, the CDR3 is TGTGCCAGCAGCCAAGATCTAGCATTGGGGCAGTACTTC. Its translation is CASSQDLALGQYF.